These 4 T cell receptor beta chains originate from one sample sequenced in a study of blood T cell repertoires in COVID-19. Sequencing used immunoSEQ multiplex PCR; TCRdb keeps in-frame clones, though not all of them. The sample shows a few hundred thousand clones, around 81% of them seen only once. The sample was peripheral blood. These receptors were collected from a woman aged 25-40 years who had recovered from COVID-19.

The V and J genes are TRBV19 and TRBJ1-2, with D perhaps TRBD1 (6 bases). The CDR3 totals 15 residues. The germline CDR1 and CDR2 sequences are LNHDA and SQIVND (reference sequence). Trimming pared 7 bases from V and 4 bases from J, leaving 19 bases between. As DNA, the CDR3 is TGTGCCAGTACCGAGGGGGGGCCCCAAGGCTATGGCTACACCTTC. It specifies CASTEGGPQGYGYTF.

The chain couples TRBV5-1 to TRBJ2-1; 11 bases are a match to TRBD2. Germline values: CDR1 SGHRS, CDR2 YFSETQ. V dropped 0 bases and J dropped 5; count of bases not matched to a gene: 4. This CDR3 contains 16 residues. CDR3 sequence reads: CASSLEFSGRDNEQFF. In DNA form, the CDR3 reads TGCGCCAGCAGCTTGGAATTTAGCGGGAGGGACAATGAGCAGTTCTTC.

CDR3 residues: CASRLWTSGNPPGQFF. In nucleotides, the CDR3 is TGTGCCAGCAGACTCTGGACTAGCGGGAATCCTCCTGGGCAGTTCTTC. The chain uses TRBV7-9 and TRBJ2-1, with 12 bases lining up with TRBD2. Germline V gene lookup returns CDR1 SEHNR and CDR2 FQNEAQ (reference sequence). The CDR3 consists of 16 residues. Germline trimming cut 6 bases from V and 12 bases from J; bases unmatched to any gene: 15.

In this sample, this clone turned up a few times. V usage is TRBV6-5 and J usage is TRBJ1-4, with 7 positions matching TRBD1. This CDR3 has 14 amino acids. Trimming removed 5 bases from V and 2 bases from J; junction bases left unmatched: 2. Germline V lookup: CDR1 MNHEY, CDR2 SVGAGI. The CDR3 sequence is CASSQGQTNEKLFF. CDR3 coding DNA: TGTGCCAGCAGTCAGGGACAGACTAATGAAAAACTGTTTTTT.